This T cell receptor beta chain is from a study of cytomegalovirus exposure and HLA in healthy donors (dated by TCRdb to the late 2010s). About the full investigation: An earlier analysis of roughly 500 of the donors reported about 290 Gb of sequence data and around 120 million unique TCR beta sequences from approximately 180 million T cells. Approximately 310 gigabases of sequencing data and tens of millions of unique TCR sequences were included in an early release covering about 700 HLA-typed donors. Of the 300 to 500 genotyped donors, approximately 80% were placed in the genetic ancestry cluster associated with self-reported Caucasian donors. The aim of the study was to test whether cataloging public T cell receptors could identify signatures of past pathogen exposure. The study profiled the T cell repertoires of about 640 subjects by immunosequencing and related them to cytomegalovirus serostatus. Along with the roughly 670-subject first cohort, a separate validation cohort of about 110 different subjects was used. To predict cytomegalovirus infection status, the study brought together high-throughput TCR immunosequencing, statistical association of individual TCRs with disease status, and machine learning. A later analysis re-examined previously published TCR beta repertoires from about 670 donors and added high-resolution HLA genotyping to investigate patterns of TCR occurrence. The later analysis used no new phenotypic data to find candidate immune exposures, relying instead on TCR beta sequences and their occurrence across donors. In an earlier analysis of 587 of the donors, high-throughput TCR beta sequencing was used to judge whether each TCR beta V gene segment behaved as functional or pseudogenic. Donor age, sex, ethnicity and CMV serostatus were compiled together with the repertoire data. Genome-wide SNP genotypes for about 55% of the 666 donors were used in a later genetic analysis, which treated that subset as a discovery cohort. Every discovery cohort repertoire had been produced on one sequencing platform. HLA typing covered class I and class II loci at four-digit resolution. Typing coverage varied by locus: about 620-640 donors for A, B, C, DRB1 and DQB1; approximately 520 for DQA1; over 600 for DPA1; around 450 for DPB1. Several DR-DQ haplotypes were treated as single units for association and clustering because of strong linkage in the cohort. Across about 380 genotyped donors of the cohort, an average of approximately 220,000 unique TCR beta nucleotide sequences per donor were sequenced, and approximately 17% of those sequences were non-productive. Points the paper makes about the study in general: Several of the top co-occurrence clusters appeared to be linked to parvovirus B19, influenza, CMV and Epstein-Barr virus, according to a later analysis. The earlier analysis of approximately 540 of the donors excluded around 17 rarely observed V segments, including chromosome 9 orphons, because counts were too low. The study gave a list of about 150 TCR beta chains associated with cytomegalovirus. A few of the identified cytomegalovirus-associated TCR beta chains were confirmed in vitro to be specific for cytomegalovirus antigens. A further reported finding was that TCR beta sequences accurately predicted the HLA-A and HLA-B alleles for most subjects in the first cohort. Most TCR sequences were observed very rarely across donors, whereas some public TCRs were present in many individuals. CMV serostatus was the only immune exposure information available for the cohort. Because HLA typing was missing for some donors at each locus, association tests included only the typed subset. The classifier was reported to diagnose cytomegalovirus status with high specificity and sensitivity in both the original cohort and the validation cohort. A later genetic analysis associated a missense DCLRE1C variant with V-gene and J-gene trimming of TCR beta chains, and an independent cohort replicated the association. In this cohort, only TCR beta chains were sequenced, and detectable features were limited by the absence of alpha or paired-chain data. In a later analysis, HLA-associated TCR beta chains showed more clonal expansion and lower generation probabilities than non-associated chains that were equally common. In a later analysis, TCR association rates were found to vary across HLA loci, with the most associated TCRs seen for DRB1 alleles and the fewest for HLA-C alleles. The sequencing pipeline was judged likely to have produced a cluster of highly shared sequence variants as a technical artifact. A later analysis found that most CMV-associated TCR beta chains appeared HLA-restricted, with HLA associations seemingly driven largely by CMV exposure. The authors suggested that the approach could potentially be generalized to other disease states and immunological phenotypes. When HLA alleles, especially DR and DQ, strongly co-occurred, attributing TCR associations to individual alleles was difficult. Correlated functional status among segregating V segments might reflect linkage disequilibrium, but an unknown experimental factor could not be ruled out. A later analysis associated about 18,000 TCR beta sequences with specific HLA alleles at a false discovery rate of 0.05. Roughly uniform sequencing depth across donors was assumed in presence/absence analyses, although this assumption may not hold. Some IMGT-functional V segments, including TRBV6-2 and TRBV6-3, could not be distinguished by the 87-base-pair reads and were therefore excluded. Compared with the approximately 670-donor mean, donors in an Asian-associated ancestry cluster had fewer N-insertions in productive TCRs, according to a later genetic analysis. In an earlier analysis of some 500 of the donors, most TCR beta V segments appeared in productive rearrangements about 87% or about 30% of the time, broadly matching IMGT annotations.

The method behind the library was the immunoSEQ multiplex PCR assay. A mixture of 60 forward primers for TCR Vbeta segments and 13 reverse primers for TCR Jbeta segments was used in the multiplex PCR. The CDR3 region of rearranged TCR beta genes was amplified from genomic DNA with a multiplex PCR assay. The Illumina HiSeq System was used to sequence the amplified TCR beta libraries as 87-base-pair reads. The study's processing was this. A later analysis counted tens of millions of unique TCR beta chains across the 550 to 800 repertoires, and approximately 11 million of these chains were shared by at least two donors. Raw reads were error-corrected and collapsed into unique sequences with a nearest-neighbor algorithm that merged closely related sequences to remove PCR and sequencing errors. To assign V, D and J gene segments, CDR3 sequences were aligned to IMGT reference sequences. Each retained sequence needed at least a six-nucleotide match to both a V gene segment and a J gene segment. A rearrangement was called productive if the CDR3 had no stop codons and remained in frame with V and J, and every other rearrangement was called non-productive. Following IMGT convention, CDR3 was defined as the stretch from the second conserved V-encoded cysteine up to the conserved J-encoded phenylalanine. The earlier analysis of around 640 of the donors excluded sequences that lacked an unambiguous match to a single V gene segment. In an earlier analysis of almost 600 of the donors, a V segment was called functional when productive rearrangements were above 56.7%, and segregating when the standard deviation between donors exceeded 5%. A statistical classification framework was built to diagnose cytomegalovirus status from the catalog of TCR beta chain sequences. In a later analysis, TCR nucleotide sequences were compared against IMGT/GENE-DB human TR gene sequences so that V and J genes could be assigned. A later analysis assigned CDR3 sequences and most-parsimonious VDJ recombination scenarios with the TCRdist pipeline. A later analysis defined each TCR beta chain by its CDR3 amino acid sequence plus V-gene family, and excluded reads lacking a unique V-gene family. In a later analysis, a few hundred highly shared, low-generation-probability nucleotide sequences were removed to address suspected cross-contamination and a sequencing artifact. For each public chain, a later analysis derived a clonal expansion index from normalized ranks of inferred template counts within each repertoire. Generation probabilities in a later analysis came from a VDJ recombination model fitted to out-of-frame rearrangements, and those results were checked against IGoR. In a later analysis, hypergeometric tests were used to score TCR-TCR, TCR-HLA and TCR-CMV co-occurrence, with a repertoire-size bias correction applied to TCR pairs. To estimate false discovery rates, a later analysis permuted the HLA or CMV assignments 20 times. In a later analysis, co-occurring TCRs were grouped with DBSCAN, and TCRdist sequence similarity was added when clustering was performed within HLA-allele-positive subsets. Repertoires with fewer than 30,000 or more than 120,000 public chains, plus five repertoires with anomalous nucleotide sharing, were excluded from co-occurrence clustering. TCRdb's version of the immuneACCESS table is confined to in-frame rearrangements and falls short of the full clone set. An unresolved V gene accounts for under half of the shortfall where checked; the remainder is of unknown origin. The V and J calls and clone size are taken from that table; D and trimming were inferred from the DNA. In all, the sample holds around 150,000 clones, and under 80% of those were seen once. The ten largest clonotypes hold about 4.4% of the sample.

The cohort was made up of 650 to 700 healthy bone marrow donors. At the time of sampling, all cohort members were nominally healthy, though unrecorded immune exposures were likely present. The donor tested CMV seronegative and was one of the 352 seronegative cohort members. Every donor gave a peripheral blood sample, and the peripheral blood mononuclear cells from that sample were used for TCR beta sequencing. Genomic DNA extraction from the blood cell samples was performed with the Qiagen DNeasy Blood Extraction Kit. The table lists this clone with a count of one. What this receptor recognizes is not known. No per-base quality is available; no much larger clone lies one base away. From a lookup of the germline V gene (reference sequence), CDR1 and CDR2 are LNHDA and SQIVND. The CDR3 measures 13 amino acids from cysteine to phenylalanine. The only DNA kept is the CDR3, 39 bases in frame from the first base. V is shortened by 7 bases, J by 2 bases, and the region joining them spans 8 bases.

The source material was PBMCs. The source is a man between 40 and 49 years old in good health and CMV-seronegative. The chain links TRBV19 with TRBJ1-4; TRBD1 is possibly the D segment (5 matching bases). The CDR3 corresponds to CASTGRTNEKLFF. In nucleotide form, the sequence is TGTGCCAGTACAGGGAGGACTAATGAAAAACTGTTTTTT.